A selection of T cell receptor beta chains follows, all from one sample in a study of shared clonotypes between healthy human individuals. This table comes from immunoSEQ multiplex PCR, and its TCRdb copy is limited to in-frame clones, with some not included. The sample yields some 900,000 clones, more than 75% seen once. The sample consisted of memory CD4+ T cells sorted from blood. Source of these receptors: a man aged 18-30 years in good health. CDR3s include the opening cysteine and the closing phenylalanine or tryptophan. Fields, in order: D gene, V gene, clone size, J gene, CDR3 DNA, CDR3 protein. The D gene is left open where the match is weak. The size entry is marked missing in some rows and otherwise reads once, few, many or a size class.

-	TRBV30	-	TRBJ2-5	TGTGCCTGGAGCACTCTACAGGGCGAGACCCAGTACTTC	CAWSTLQGETQYF
TRBD2	TRBV18	few	TRBJ2-7	TGTGCCAGCTCCCCCGAGAGGGGCGGGAGCTACGAGCAGTACTTC	CASSPERGGSYEQYF
TRBD1	TRBV5-4	-	TRBJ1-1	TGTGCCAGCAACCAAGACAGGGCGGCCACTGAAGCTTTCTTT	CASNQDRAATEAFF
-	TRBV4-1	-	TRBJ1-2	TGCGCCAGCAGCCAAAATGAAGGACTAGGGGATGGCTACACCTTC	CASSQNEGLGDGYTF
-	TRBV5-1	once	TRBJ2-7	TGCGCCAGCAGCCCGGACAGGGAGGGACACGAGCAGTACTTC	CASSPDREGHEQYF
-	TRBV5-4	-	TRBJ1-2	TGTGCCAGCAGCTTAAGGGACGGCTACACCTTC	CASSLRDGYTF
TRBD1	TRBV30	-	TRBJ1-2	TGTGCCTGGAGTGGACAGGGGAGTCATGGCTACACCTTC	CAWSGQGSHGYTF
-	TRBV6-6	once	TRBJ2-1	TGTGCCAGCAGCCCCCCAGTGCGTACCAATGAGCAGTTCTTC	CASSPPVRTNEQFF
-	TRBV5-5	-	TRBJ2-7	TGTGCCAGCAGCTTGGCCCTAACAGGGTCCTACGAGCAGTACTTC	CASSLALTGSYEQYF
-	TRBV7-9	-	TRBJ1-1	TGTGCCAGCAGCTTAACCCCAGGGCCCACTGAAGCTTTCTTT	CASSLTPGPTEAFF
-	TRBV18	-	TRBJ2-5	TGTGCCAGCTCACCACCGGGGGCGTCGGAGACCCAGTACTTC	CASSPPGASETQYF
-	TRBV11-2	few	TRBJ1-4	TGTGCCAGCAGCTTTGGGGGCGTGAATGAAAAACTGTTTTTT	CASSFGGVNEKLFF
-	TRBV6-1	few	TRBJ1-3	TGTGCCAGCAGTGCCGGGGAGTTAGAAAACACCATATATTTT	CASSAGELENTIYF
TRBD1	TRBV25-1	-	TRBJ2-3	TGTGCCAGCAGTGATGGACAGGGGGCCACAGATACGCAGTATTTT	CASSDGQGATDTQYF
-	TRBV6-4	-	TRBJ2-7	TGTGCCAGCAGTCCCACCCCGACTAGCTACGAGCAGTACTTC	CASSPTPTSYEQYF
-	TRBV10-2	-	TRBJ2-1	TGCGCCAGCAGGCCGGGACGGGGCTCCTACAATGAGCAGTTCTTC	CASRPGRGSYNEQFF
TRBD1	TRBV5-6	-	TRBJ1-2	TGTGCCAGCAGCGGGAAGCAGGGGGCCCATGGCTACACCTTC	CASSGKQGAHGYTF
TRBD1	TRBV19	-	TRBJ1-1	TGTGCCAGTAGTATGGGGACAGCTCTGAACACTGAAGCTTTCTTT	CASSMGTALNTEAFF
TRBD2	TRBV6-5	-	TRBJ2-1	TGTGCCAGCATGGGGCGGGAGAGGTACAATGAGCAGTTCTTC	CASMGRERYNEQFF
TRBD2	TRBV18	-	TRBJ2-2	TGTGCCAGCTCACCAATACTAGCGGGTCTAACCGGGGAGCTGTTTTTT	CASSPILAGLTGELFF
-	TRBV27	-	TRBJ2-6	TGTGCCAGCAGTTTATCACCAGGACAGAGCTCTGGGGCCAACGTCCTGACTTTC	CASSLSPGQSSGANVLTF
-	TRBV27	-	TRBJ1-5	TGTGCCAGCACCACCACAGGTTTCGGCAATCAGCCCCAGCATTTT	CASTTTGFGNQPQHF